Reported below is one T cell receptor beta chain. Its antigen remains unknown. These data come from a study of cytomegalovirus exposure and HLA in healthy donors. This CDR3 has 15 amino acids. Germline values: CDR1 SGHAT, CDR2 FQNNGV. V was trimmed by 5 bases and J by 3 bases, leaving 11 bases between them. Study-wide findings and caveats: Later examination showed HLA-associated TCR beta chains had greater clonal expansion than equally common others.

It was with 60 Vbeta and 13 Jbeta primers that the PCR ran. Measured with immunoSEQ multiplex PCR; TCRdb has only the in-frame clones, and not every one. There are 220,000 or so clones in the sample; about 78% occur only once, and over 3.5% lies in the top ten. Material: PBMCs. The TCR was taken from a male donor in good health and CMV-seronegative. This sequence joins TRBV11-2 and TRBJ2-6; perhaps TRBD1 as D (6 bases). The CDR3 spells CASSPQGYGANVLTF. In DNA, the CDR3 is TGTGCCAGCAGCCCACAGGGATATGGGGCCAACGTCCTGACTTTC.